This T cell receptor beta chain was found in a study of T-cell reconstitution after alpha-beta-depleted transplantation in children. This clonotype has ten or more counts. A library of TCRbeta sequences, prepared with unique molecular identifiers, was generated. MiXCR, applied by TCRdb to the PCR reads, yields one record per CDR3 protein. Among a few hundred thousand distinct CDR3 sequences listed, approximately 12% were seen once. Germline V gives CDR1 MNHEY, CDR2 SVGAGI. CDR3 size: 16 residues. V lost 1 base, J lost 5 bases, and 17 bases lay in between. The gene calls are TRBV6-5 and TRBJ2-5, with D perhaps TRBD1 or TRBD2 (7 bases each). This receptor was obtained from a human donor who donated a stem cell graft to a child with combined immunodeficiency. The sample here was PBMCs from the stem cell graft donor, taken from the stem cell graft. The CDR3 is CASSYFGEGAVETQYF. The CDR3 DNA reads as TGTGCCAGCAGTTACTTCGGGGAGGGGGCTGTGGAGACCCAGTACTTC.